This passage covers 29 T cell receptor beta chains from one sample sequenced in a study of T-cell memory formation after mild COVID-19 (dated by TCRdb to the early 2020s). Receptor amplification or capture employed 5' RACE. Reads for this sample came from an Illumina NovaSeq 6000. TCRdb ran its own pipeline on the public reads, namely fastp trimming at Q25 and MiXCR clone calling, and kept in-frame beta chains. Merged by CDR3 protein, the rows form single entries marked with the most common genes and DNA. The sample includes 200,000 to 300,000 distinct CDR3 sequences, with roughly 10% observed a single time. Of the sample, around 20% falls within the top ten clones. Sequenced input: PBMCs or a T cell subset sorted from them (not recorded which). Receptors originate from a man aged 18 to 30 who had mild COVID-19 (a few samples of this study predate the infection). The sample titles of this study are shuffled in the database, so cell type and time point are left out; the donor was told from shared clones.

This rearrangement joins TRBV4-1 to TRBJ2-6; possible D gene TRBD2, 5 bases. CDR3 length equals 16 residues. Germline CDR1 MGHRA, CDR2 YSYEKL. V dropped 0 bases and J dropped 4 bases, with 10 bases sitting between them. The CDR3 spells CASSQDPPGGANVLTF. The CDR3 DNA follows: TGCGCCAGCAGCCAAGATCCCCCGGGGGGGGCCAACGTCCTGACTTTC.

The CDR3 DNA reads as TGCAGTGCCGCAGGAACTTCCTATGGCTACACCTTC. This translates into CSAAGTSYGYTF. The J gene is TRBJ1-2, the V gene TRBV20-1, with D hard to call. V lost 6 bases to trimming and J lost 4 bases, with 12 bases between them. The CDR3 contains 12 residues. Germline CDR1 reads DFQATT; CDR2 reads SNEGSKA (reference sequence).

This clonotype was found a few times. The chain recombines TRBV6-5 with TRBJ2-7, with 9 nucleotides matching TRBD1. Germline CDR1 is MNHEY and CDR2 is SVGAGI. J lost 6 bases, V lost 4 bases, and 7 bases had no gene match. The CDR3 contains 14 residues. The CDR3 sequence: CASSSYRGRSEQYF. The CDR3 DNA is TGTGCCAGCAGTTCTTACAGGGGGCGCTCCGAGCAGTACTTC.

In its sample, this clonotype was seen a few times. The chain recombines TRBV6-2 or TRBV6-3 with TRBJ2-7; D not resolved. V was pared by 2 bases and J by 0 bases, with 11 bases between. CDR1 and CDR2 (germline): MNHEY, SVGEGT. This CDR3 is 15 amino acids long. The CDR3 DNA is TGTGCCAGCAGTTACCCTATGGGAAGCTCCTACGAGCAGTACTTC. It codes for CASSYPMGSSYEQYF.

V is TRBV20-1 and J is TRBJ2-5; the D is unclear. V shed 1 base and J shed 5 bases, with 8 bases lying between them. Germline CDR1 reads DFQATT; CDR2 reads SNEGSKA (reference sequence). This CDR3 comprises 12 residues. For the CDR3, the DNA is TGCAGTGCTAGAGCGCGGTCGGAGACCCAGTACTTC. Its protein product is CSARARSETQYF.

The chain joins TRBV2 to TRBJ2-3; D may correspond to TRBD1 or TRBD2 (7 bases each). The ends were cut back, 8 bases at V and 0 bases at J, with 18 bases in the middle. There are 16 residues in the CDR3. Germline-derived CDR1 and CDR2 are SNHLY and FYNNEI. The CDR3 loop reads CASGQGGTLSTDTQYF. The CDR3 nucleotides are TGTGCCAGCGGTCAGGGGGGGACGTTAAGCACAGATACGCAGTATTTT.

V and J are TRBV20-1 and TRBJ2-4, with D possibly matching TRBD2 (6 bases). V was cut by 1 base and J by 10 bases, with 14 bases left in between. Germline V lookup: CDR1 DFQATT, CDR2 SNEGSKA (reference sequence). CDR3 length equals 13 residues. The CDR3 loop is CSARVGSPLIQYF. The CDR3 DNA sequence: TGCAGTGCTAGAGTCGGGAGTCCCTTGATTCAGTACTTC.

Only a few counts were recorded for this clonotype. The chain is built from TRBV14 and TRBJ1-1, with 7 bases matching TRBD1. The CDR3 loop spans 18 amino acids. V gave up 0 bases and J gave up 3 bases; unmatched junction bases: 13. Germline loops: CDR1 SGHDN, CDR2 FVKESK. CDR3 protein: CASSQEGQWGSRDTEAFF. The CDR3 coding sequence is TGTGCCAGCAGCCAAGAGGGACAGTGGGGGAGCCGGGACACTGAAGCTTTCTTT.

This clonotype was seen only a few times. The V call is TRBV5-1, the J call TRBJ2-2, with a possible D match to TRBD1 (6 bases). The CDR3 consists of 15 residues. V was clipped by 4 bases and J by 4 bases, with 14 bases between them. Germline CDR1 and CDR2: SGHRS and YFSETQ. For the CDR3, the DNA is TGCGCCAGCAGCGACAAGAAAGGGGGCACCGGGGAGCTGTTTTTT. This codes for CASSDKKGGTGELFF.

The V gene is TRBV29-1, the J gene TRBJ1-2; 9 bases are a match to TRBD1. There are 14 residues in the CDR3. J was trimmed by 7 bases and V by 5 bases; bases with no gene match: 11. Per germline, CDR1 SQVTM and CDR2 ANQGSEA. CDR3: CSVNLAGQGVGYTF. The CDR3 DNA reads TGCAGCGTTAATTTGGCGGGACAGGGAGTTGGCTACACCTTC. Complete variable domain (other parts from reference TRBV29-1 and TRBJ1-2): SAVISQKPSRDICQRGTSLTIQCQVDSQVTMMFWYRQQPGQSLTLIATANQGSEATYESGFVIDKFPISRPNLTFSTLTVSNMSPEDSSIYLCSVNLAGQGVGYTFGSGTRLTVV.

This clonotype occurred a few times. The V and J genes are TRBV28 and TRBJ2-7; 11 bases are shared with TRBD2. V lost 5 bases, J lost 3 bases, and 0 bases stayed unmatched. The V gene's germline CDR1 is MDHEN and CDR2 SYDVKM. The CDR3 loop spans 13 amino acids. The CDR3 region has the DNA TGTGCCAGCAGTACTAGCGGGGGCTACGAGCAGTACGTC. This gives the protein CASSTSGGYEQYV.

The gene calls are TRBV5-5 and TRBJ1-1; D gene uncertain. Trimming stripped 5 bases from V and 2 bases from J, with 19 bases between. Germline values: CDR1 SGHKS, CDR2 YYEKEE (reference sequence). The CDR3 length is 16 residues. This CDR3 is CASRYRAGQGNTEAFF. In DNA form, the CDR3 reads TGTGCCAGCAGGTACCGGGCGGGTCAAGGAAACACTGAAGCTTTCTTT.

This clonotype was detected only a few times. This chain uses TRBV5-1 with TRBJ1-2, with D unclear. The CDR3 has 15 amino acids. Germline V gives CDR1 SGHRS, CDR2 YFSETQ. Between the trimmed V and J ends, which lost 2 bases and 6 bases, there was a span of 17 bases. CDR3 residues: CASSLSGKSTDGYTF. CDR3 DNA sequence: TGCGCCAGCAGCTTATCCGGGAAATCGACGGATGGCTACACCTTC.

This clonotype was detected only a few times. The CDR3 DNA reads TGTGCCAGCAGCCGAAAGGGGGCGAGTACTGAAAAACTGTTTTTT. This codes for CASSRKGASTEKLFF. V usage is TRBV6-5 and J usage is TRBJ1-4; 7 bases match TRBD1. The CDR3 consists of 15 residues. Trimming took 6 bases from V and 7 from J; bases not matched to a gene: 11. The germline V gene encodes CDR1 MNHEY and CDR2 SVGAGI.

The genes are TRBV10-2 and TRBJ2-1; 10 nucleotides line up with TRBD2. J lost 3 bases, V lost 2 bases, and 10 bases had no gene match. The CDR3 consists of 18 residues. Germline CDR1 and CDR2: WSHSY and SAAADI. CDR3 residues: CASSEIRLAGDVYNEQFF. The CDR3 nucleotides are TGCGCCAGCAGTGAGATTCGTCTAGCGGGAGATGTCTACAATGAGCAGTTCTTC.

CDR3: CSASRPDTQYF. The CDR3 DNA reads as TGCAGTGCTAGTAGGCCAGATACGCAGTATTTT. The rearrangement joins TRBV20-1 to TRBJ2-3; unclear D gene. Germline values: CDR1 DFQATT, CDR2 SNEGSKA (reference sequence). CDR3 size: 11 residues. V was trimmed by 3 bases and J by 4 bases, leaving 5 bases between them.

This clonotype was observed at least ten times. The rearrangement links TRBV5-1 to TRBJ2-7; 10 bases are a match to TRBD2. From germline, CDR1 is SGHRS and CDR2 YFSETQ. The CDR3 consists of 16 residues. J was trimmed by 2 bases and V by 4 bases; bases with no gene match: 9. CDR3 in DNA: TGCGCCAGCAGCCAGACCGCTAGCGGGGGAGCCTACGAGCAGTACTTC. Amino acids: CASSQTASGGAYEQYF.

This clonotype has more than one count but fewer than ten. In nucleotides, the CDR3 is TGCAGTGCTAGAGATCCGGGGACAAGGTCCTACAATGAGCAGTTCTTC. It translates to CSARDPGTRSYNEQFF. J is TRBJ2-1 and V is TRBV20-1; weak D call: TRBD1 (6 bases). V lost 0 bases and J 1 base, leaving 13 bases between the germline ends. Per the germline V gene, CDR1 is DFQATT and CDR2 is SNEGSKA (reference sequence). The CDR3 has 16 amino acids.

This clonotype came up many times. The chain joins TRBV12-3 or TRBV12-4 to TRBJ1-2, with 8 positions matching TRBD1. The ends lost 7 bases at V and 4 bases at J; junction bases unmatched: 5. This CDR3 spans 13 amino acids. The CDR3 here is CASTLTGGYGYTF. The DNA for the CDR3 is TGTGCCAGCACCCTAACAGGGGGCTATGGCTACACCTTC.

This clonotype has a handful of counts. V is TRBV9 and J is TRBJ2-1; TRBD1 matches 8 bases. V was pared by 4 bases and J by 5 bases, with 5 bases of the junction left unmatched. Germline V gene lookup returns CDR1 SGDLS and CDR2 YYNGEE. This CDR3 region has 14 residues. The CDR3 protein is CASSFGTGDNEQFF. CDR3 sequence (DNA): TGTGCCAGCAGCTTCGGGACAGGAGACAATGAGCAGTTCTTC. The full variable domain, rest sourced from reference TRBV9 and TRBJ2-1, is DSGVTQTPKHLITATGQRVTLRCSPRSGDLSVYWYQQSLDQGLQFLIQYYNGEERAKGNILERFSAQQFPDLHSELNLSSLELGDSALYFCASSFGTGDNEQFFGPGTRLTVL.

This clonotype was recorded many times. J is TRBJ2-2 and V is TRBV5-1; weak D call: TRBD1 (6 bases). Germline CDR1 reads SGHRS; CDR2 reads YFSETQ. V was clipped by 4 bases and J by 5 bases, with 21 bases between them. This CDR3 contains 17 residues. This CDR3 reads CASSPFTGQLFTGELFF. The CDR3 DNA reads TGCGCCAGCAGCCCGTTTACTGGACAGCTATTTACCGGGGAGCTGTTTTTT.

The chain recombines TRBV5-1 with TRBJ2-7; 7 bases are a match to TRBD1. Germline lookup yields CDR1 SGHRS and CDR2 YFSETQ. J lost 6 bases, V lost 0 bases, and 9 bases had no gene match. The CDR3 is made up of 15 amino acids. The CDR3 sequence is CASSLAPGGEREQYF. As DNA, the CDR3 is TGCGCCAGCAGCTTGGCGCCAGGGGGTGAGCGCGAGCAGTACTTC.

This clonotype was observed a few times. CDR3 amino acids: CASSLQGQRYQPQHF. The CDR3 DNA is TGTGCCAGCAGCTTGCAGGGACAGAGATATCAGCCCCAGCATTTT. The chain couples TRBV7-8 to TRBJ1-5; 7 bases are shared with TRBD1. The V segment lost 3 bases and the J segment 5 bases; nucleotides outside the gene matches: 7. The CDR3 is made up of 15 amino acids. From germline, CDR1 is SGHVS and CDR2 FQNEAQ.

Many counts were recorded for this clonotype. The chain carries TRBV7-2 and TRBJ1-5; 8 bases match TRBD1. The CDR3 totals 14 residues. From germline, CDR1 is SGHTA and CDR2 FQGNSA. Trimming cost V 5 bases and J 9 bases; bases outside gene matches: 9. CDR3 nucleotides: TGTGCCAGCAGCGCCGGACAGGGCCAGGGGCCCCAGCATTTT. Translating gives CASSAGQGQGPQHF.

This clonotype was seen once. CDR3 bases: TGTGCCAGCAGCTCTAGATCCGGGACAGCTTTCCTCCAGGCTAATGAAAAACTGTTTTTT. Residues: CASSSRSGTAFLQANEKLFF. The genes are TRBV12-3 or TRBV12-4 and TRBJ1-4; 7 bases are shared with TRBD1. Losses at the gene ends were 6 bases for V and 3 bases for J; bases not matched to a gene: 22. The CDR3 consists of 20 residues.

The gene calls are TRBV24-1 and TRBJ1-2; tentatively, D is TRBD1 (6 bases). The V end was cut by 3 bases, the J end by 2 bases, with 15 bases between. The CDR3 covers 16 residues. Germline values: CDR1 KGHDR, CDR2 SFDVKD. In DNA, the CDR3 is TGTGCCACCAGTGATGGGTGGACAGACCTCAACTATGGCTACACCTTC. Translation: CATSDGWTDLNYGYTF.

The sample holds many counts of this clonotype. This chain links TRBV19 with TRBJ1-2; D perhaps matches TRBD1 (5 bases). The CDR3 extends over 14 amino acids. CDR1 and CDR2 (germline): LNHDA, SQIVND (reference sequence). The V end was cut by 5 bases, the J end by 5 bases, with 15 bases between. CDR3 in DNA: TGTGCCAGTAGTCCCGACAGCCGGGGGTATGGCTACACCTTC. Encoded protein: CASSPDSRGYGYTF.

This clonotype was counted many times. The V gene is TRBV29-1, the J gene TRBJ2-3; perhaps D is TRBD1 or TRBD2 (7 bases each). This CDR3 has 15 residues. The V and J ends lost 4 bases and 6 bases respectively, with 20 bases between them. In germline, CDR1 is SQVTM, CDR2 ANQGSEA. Written as DNA, the CDR3 is TGCAGCGTTGGTGAATGGCGGGGAGGGGGCGATACGCAGTATTTT. Translated: CSVGEWRGGGDTQYF.

The chain joins TRBV29-1 to TRBJ2-7, with TRBD2 matching over 11 bases. CDR3 length: 15 residues. CDR1 is SQVTM, CDR2 ANQGSEA, per germline. V shed 6 bases and J 3 bases; nucleotides not matched to a gene: 10. The CDR3 DNA reads as TGCAGCGTGGAGACTAGCGGGGTGCAATACTACGAGCAGTACGTC. It translates to CSVETSGVQYYEQYV.